One sample yielded the 27 T cell receptor beta chains listed below, sequenced in a study of shared clonotypes between healthy human individuals. Repertoires were generated with immunoSEQ multiplex PCR, while TCRdb's copy carries only in-frame clones and drops some. The sample contains roughly 2.5 million clones, approximately 92% of which appear only once. The specimen sequenced was naive CD4+ T cells sorted from blood. This sample's subset: CD45RA+ positively selected. All receptors come from a man aged 18 to 30 in good health.

This chain joins TRBV15 and TRBJ2-7, with 7 bases identical to TRBD1. The germline V gene has CDR1 LNHNV and CDR2 YYDKDF (reference sequence). This CDR3 comprises 16 residues. Germline trimming cut 3 bases from V and 0 bases from J; bases unmatched to any gene: 8. The CDR3 DNA reads as TGTGCCACCAGCAGTGAACCGGGACAGCTCTCCTACGAGCAGTACTTC. Translation: CATSSEPGQLSYEQYF.

Points on this clone: This sample also contains other DNA sequences that code for the same CDR3. The chain has TRBV28 and TRBJ1-3, with a weak D call TRBD1 (5 bases). Germline CDR1 MDHEN, CDR2 SYDVKM. V dropped 4 bases and J dropped 2 bases, with 12 bases sitting between them. The CDR3 is made up of 15 amino acids. CDR3 DNA: TGTGCCAGCAGTTACCCGGGGGGTACTGGAAACACCATATATTTT. This encodes CASSYPGGTGNTIYF.

The chain has TRBV23-1 and TRBJ2-3; D is undetermined. TRBV23-1 is reported as an ORF; its role is uncertain. V lost 3 bases and J 11 bases, leaving 9 bases between the germline ends. CDR3 length equals 11 residues. The CDR3 protein is CASSHPGKQYF. Written as DNA, the CDR3 is TGCGCCAGCAGTCACCCGGGCAAGCAGTATTTT.

The rearrangement links TRBV5-1 to TRBJ2-1; the D gene is possibly TRBD1 (6 bases). Trimming took off 4 bases at V and 6 bases at J, with 17 bases between the two ends. CDR3 length: 15 amino acids. In germline, CDR1 is SGHRS, CDR2 YFSETQ. The CDR3 is CASSQGSRNLNEQFF. The CDR3 DNA follows: TGCGCCAGCAGCCAGGGGTCACGCAACCTCAATGAGCAGTTCTTC.

V is TRBV6-1 and J is TRBJ2-7, with 8 bases matching TRBD1. The germline V gene has CDR1 MNHNS and CDR2 SASEGT. The CDR3 consists of 15 residues. After removal of 7 bases from V and 3 bases from J, the junction contained 11 bases not matched to a gene. The CDR3 DNA reads TGTGCCAGCACCCCCTTAGAGGACAGGGTCTACGAGCAGTACTTC. Protein: CASTPLEDRVYEQYF.

The chain couples TRBV11-2 to TRBJ2-1; 7 nucleotides match TRBD1. The V gene end was trimmed by 4 bases and the J gene end by 4 bases; junction bases not matched to a gene: 4. The CDR3 is 14 amino acids. Germline lookup yields CDR1 SGHAT and CDR2 FQNNGV. CDR3 protein: CASSSNRGYNEQFF. For the CDR3, the DNA is TGTGCCAGCAGCTCCAACAGGGGATACAATGAGCAGTTCTTC.

The chain recombines TRBV7-8 with TRBJ2-2, with TRBD1 identical over 8 bases. The CDR3 runs to 15 residues. CDR1 is SGHVS and CDR2 is FQNEAQ in the germline V gene. The ends lost 5 bases at V and 6 bases at J; junction bases unmatched: 8. The CDR3, as DNA: TGTGCCAGCAGCACCAGACAGGGGAAGGCCGGGGAGCTGTTTTTT. Translated: CASSTRQGKAGELFF.

This chain joins TRBV6-5 and TRBJ1-6; D is possibly TRBD1 (5 bases). The CDR3 loop spans 16 amino acids. Trimming shortened V by 0 bases and J by 8 bases, and 14 bases separated the two germline ends. Per germline, CDR1 MNHEY and CDR2 SVGAGI. CDR3 sequence (DNA): TGTGCCAGCAGTTACTCTGGGGCAGGTCGGCATTCACCCCTCCACTTT. This gives the protein CASSYSGAGRHSPLHF.

This clone came up a few times. The genes are TRBV2 and TRBJ2-7; maybe TRBD1 (6 bases). Trimming removed 0 bases at V and 5 bases at J, with 14 bases between. The CDR3 sequence is 15 residues long. Per germline, CDR1 SNHLY and CDR2 FYNNEI. Written as DNA, the CDR3 is TGTGCCAGCAGTGAAGCGCTTATGGACAGCGACGAGCAGTACTTC. Translation: CASSEALMDSDEQYF.

This chain joins TRBV6-4 and TRBJ2-1, with 10 bases fitting TRBD2. V gave up 0 bases and J gave up 8 bases; unmatched junction bases: 7. The CDR3 is 16 residues long. In germline, CDR1 is MRHNA, CDR2 SNTAGT. CDR3 in amino acids: CASSDSASGRPHEQFF. The CDR3 DNA is TGTGCCAGCAGTGACTCTGCTAGCGGGAGACCCCATGAGCAGTTCTTC.

The V and J genes are TRBV28 and TRBJ1-6, with D possibly matching TRBD1 (6 bases). Germline V gene sequence: CDR1 MDHEN, CDR2 SYDVKM. V was cut by 8 bases and J by 8 bases, with 10 bases left in between. The CDR3 is made up of 12 amino acids. This chain's CDR3 is CASDSGDSPLHF. CDR3 nucleotide sequence: TGTGCCAGCGATTCAGGGGATTCACCCCTCCACTTT.

This chain links TRBV28 with TRBJ1-2; D is undetermined. The V end was cut by 4 bases, the J end by 7 bases, with 16 bases between. Germline loops: CDR1 MDHEN, CDR2 SYDVKM. The CDR3 runs 14 residues. CDR3 loop: CASSSPAELGGYTF. CDR3 DNA: TGTGCCAGCAGTTCCCCGGCGGAGCTAGGTGGCTACACCTTC.

In the case of this clone: One base away lies a much larger clone, so this may be a sequencing read error. In the same sample, other DNA sequences code for this CDR3. The chain has TRBV5-6 and TRBJ1-5, with D unresolved. The V gene's germline CDR1 is SGHDT and CDR2 YYEEEE. The V gene lost 0 bases and the J gene lost 2 bases, with 3 bases spanning the gap. This CDR3 has 13 amino acids. CDR3 protein: CASSLDRNQPQHF. CDR3 DNA sequence: TGTGCCAGCAGCTTGGATCGCAATCAGCCCCAGCATTTT.

Written as DNA, the CDR3 is TGCGCCAGCAGCCAAGGAAGGGCAGCCGAGCAGTACTTC. This translates into CASSQGRAAEQYF. The V and J genes are TRBV4-3 and TRBJ2-7; D is uncertain. Looked up from germline, CDR1 is LGHNA and CDR2 is YSLEER. With 1 base removed from V and 6 bases from J, the gap between germline ends came to 10 bases. The CDR3 contains 13 residues.

The chain links TRBV5-1 to TRBJ2-7, with 9 bases identical to TRBD1. Germline V CDR1 and CDR2: SGHRS, YFSETQ. V trimming: 7 bases; J trimming: 4 bases; junction bases outside the gene matches: 6. The CDR3 is made up of 13 amino acids. CDR3 DNA: TGCGCCAGCGCACAGGGGGCGAATTACGAGCAGTACTTC. Protein sequence: CASAQGANYEQYF. Complete variable domain (other parts from reference TRBV5-1 and TRBJ2-7): KAGVTQTPRYLIKTRGQQVTLSCSPISGHRSVSWYQQTPGQGLQFLFEYFSETQRNKGNFPGRFSGRQFSNSRSEMNVSTLELGDSALYLCASAQGANYEQYFGPGTRLTVT.

The DNA for the CDR3 is TGCGCCAGCAGCTCCAGGGGGCCTGAGGCCCTTTACGAGCAGTACTTC. Translation: CASSSRGPEALYEQYF. The chain has TRBV5-1 and TRBJ2-7, with TRBD1 matching 8 bases. CDR1 and CDR2 from the germline V gene are SGHRS and YFSETQ. This CDR3 contains 16 residues. Losses at the gene ends were 3 bases for V and 4 bases for J; bases not matched to a gene: 12.

The chain has TRBV19 and TRBJ2-2; D is possibly TRBD2 (6 bases). Trimming removed 3 bases from V and 2 bases from J, with 10 bases in between. Germline CDR1 reads LNHDA; CDR2 reads SQIVND (reference sequence). The CDR3 runs 15 residues. The CDR3 is CASSMEGLNTGELFF. In DNA form, the CDR3 reads TGTGCCAGTAGTATGGAGGGTCTCAACACCGGGGAGCTGTTTTTT.

For this clone: Other DNA sequences in this sample translate to the same CDR3. The CDR3 reads CASSLAAGAGETQYF. The CDR3 bases are TGCGCCAGCAGCTTGGCCGCAGGGGCAGGAGAGACCCAGTACTTC. V is TRBV5-1 and J is TRBJ2-5, with D perhaps TRBD1 (6 bases). V was cut by 0 bases and J by 4 bases, with 13 bases left in between. CDR1 and CDR2 from the germline V gene are SGHRS and YFSETQ. This CDR3 is 15 amino acids long.

The rearrangement links TRBV6-6 to TRBJ1-6; 7 nucleotides align to TRBD1. The CDR3 spans 16 residues. Germline V lookup: CDR1 MNHNY, CDR2 SVGAGI (reference sequence). Trimming took 2 bases from V and 7 from J; bases not matched to a gene: 8. CDR3 sequence: CASSYGTANLNSPLHF. DNA of the CDR3: TGTGCCAGCAGTTACGGGACAGCTAACTTAAATTCACCCCTCCACTTT.

This clone was observed a single time. This sample also contains other DNA sequences that code for the same CDR3. V gene TRBV6-5 combines with J gene TRBJ2-7; 7 positions agree with TRBD2. The CDR3 totals 13 residues. The V gene end was trimmed by 6 bases and the J gene end by 0 bases; junction bases not matched to a gene: 2. The germline V gene encodes CDR1 MNHEY and CDR2 SVGAGI. CDR3 bases: TGTGCCAGCAGGCGGGGGAGCTCCTACGAGCAGTACTTC. It specifies CASRRGSSYEQYF.

The chain is built from TRBV10-3 and TRBJ2-2, with 9 bases matching TRBD1. The germline V gene has CDR1 ENHRY and CDR2 SYGVKD. The V and J ends lost 10 bases and 3 bases, in that order; junction bases with no gene match: 3. The CDR3 runs to 13 residues. As DNA, the CDR3 is TGTGCCACCAGGACAGGGGACACCGGGGAGCTGTTTTTT. It translates to CATRTGDTGELFF.

This CDR3 reads CASSGPGANTGELFF. The DNA of the CDR3 is TGTGCCAGCAGTGGACCAGGCGCGAACACCGGGGAGCTGTTTTTT. The chain combines TRBV2 with TRBJ2-2; D unresolved. The CDR3 is 15 residues long. The V gene lost 4 bases and the J gene lost 0 bases, with 9 bases spanning the gap. From germline, CDR1 is SNHLY and CDR2 FYNNEI.

The J gene is TRBJ2-3, the V gene TRBV30; D possibly corresponds to TRBD2 (6 bases). Between the trimmed V and J ends, which lost 5 bases and 0 bases, there was a span of 12 bases. Germline V lookup: CDR1 GTSNPN, CDR2 SVGIG (reference sequence). The CDR3 has 14 residues. The CDR3 is CAWQRAGSTDTQYF. The CDR3 DNA reads as TGTGCCTGGCAGAGGGCGGGAAGCACAGATACGCAGTATTTT. The full variable domain, with the rest looked up from reference TRBV30 and TRBJ2-3, is SQTIHQWPATLVQPVGSPLSLECTVEGTSNPNLYWYRQAAGRGLQLLFYSVGIGQISSEVPQNLSASRPQDRQFILSSKKLLLSDSGFYLCAWQRAGSTDTQYFGPGTRLTVL.

J is TRBJ1-6 and V is TRBV19, with D tentatively TRBD1 (6 bases). Between the trimmed V and J ends, which lost 4 bases and 2 bases, there was a span of 12 bases. This CDR3 is 16 amino acids long. Germline V gene lookup returns CDR1 LNHDA and CDR2 SQIVND (reference sequence). The CDR3 DNA reads TGTGCCAGTAGTAGTTGGCAGGGGCCCTATAATTCACCCCTCCACTTT. Translated, it gives CASSSWQGPYNSPLHF.

This clone occurred once. The chain has TRBV27 and TRBJ1-1; D is possibly TRBD1 (5 bases). Looked up from germline, CDR1 is MNHEY and CDR2 is SMNVEV (reference sequence). The CDR3 has 13 residues. V was clipped by 5 bases and J by 3 bases, with 10 bases between them. CDR3 DNA: TGTGCCAGCAGTCCACGGGGGGACACTGAAGCTTTCTTT. Translation: CASSPRGDTEAFF.

This chain links TRBV4-1 with TRBJ2-7; 10 nucleotides align to TRBD1. The CDR3 is made up of 14 amino acids. Germline lookup yields CDR1 MGHRA and CDR2 YSYEKL. The J segment lost 2 bases and the V segment lost 3 bases, leaving 1 base of the junction unmatched. CDR3 in DNA: TGCGCCAGCAGCCACGGGACAGGGGCCTACGAGCAGTACTTC. Translated, it gives CASSHGTGAYEQYF.

This sequence joins TRBV6-6 and TRBJ1-2; D is uncertain. Per the germline V gene, CDR1 is MNHNY and CDR2 is SVGAGI (reference sequence). CDR3 length: 13 amino acids. V gave up 5 bases and J gave up 2 bases, with 9 bases separating them. The CDR3 loop is CASSSRENYGYTF. The CDR3 coding sequence is TGTGCCAGCAGTAGCCGGGAGAACTATGGCTACACCTTC.